A selection of T cell receptor beta chains follows, all from one sample in a study of identical twins. MiXCR, run by TCRdb on the 5' RACE reads, gives a single entry per CDR3 protein. The sample lists 150,000 or so distinct CDR3 sequences; under 4.5% were seen once. The sample taken for sequencing was memory T cells sorted from blood. Receptor source: a man between 18 and 35 years old in good health. Both conserved end residues are part of each CDR3. The order of the fields is V gene, D gene, J gene, clone size, CDR3 length, CDR3 DNA, CDR3 protein. A D gene is named only where the DNA matches it firmly. Size is omitted from some rows. Given values are once, few, many or a class for expanded clones.

TRBV12-3/TRBV12-4	TRBD2	TRBJ2-3	many	16	TGTGCCAGCAGCCAAACTAGCGGGAGGGTAGATGATACGCAGTATTTT	CASSQTSGRVDDTQYF
TRBV24-1	.	TRBJ2-5	many	12	TGTGCCACCAGTGATTTAGTAGAGACCCAGTACTTC	CATSDLVETQYF
TRBV5-1	TRBD2	TRBJ2-5	many	14	TGCGCCAGCAGCTTGGCACTAGCGAAAGAGACCCAGTACTTC	CASSLALAKETQYF
TRBV5-1	.	TRBJ2-2	many	15	TGCGCCAGCAGCCCGCTCGACGGATACACCGGGGAGCTGTTTTTT	CASSPLDGYTGELFF
TRBV6-1	TRBD2	TRBJ2-5	many	18	TGTGCCAGCAGACGTAATCCCGGACTAGCGGGGGGCCAAGAGACCCAGTACTTC	CASRRNPGLAGGQETQYF
TRBV7-8	.	TRBJ2-3	many	18	TGTGCCAGCAGCTTAAGGGGGGTGCGTCAGGGGAGAACAGATACGCAGTATTTT	CASSLRGVRQGRTDTQYF
TRBV28	.	TRBJ2-7	many	18	TGTGCCAGCAGTTTAGAGGCTGGGAGTGCCAGGAGCTCCTACGAGCAGTACTTC	CASSLEAGSARSSYEQYF
TRBV7-9	TRBD1	TRBJ2-3	.	16	TGTGCCAGCAGCCTCAGAGGACAGGGTGGCACAGATACGCAGTATTTT	CASSLRGQGGTDTQYF
TRBV4-1	.	TRBJ1-5	many	15	TGCGCCAGCAGCCAAGATGGACTTAGCAATCAGCCCCAGCATTTT	CASSQDGLSNQPQHF
TRBV7-2	.	TRBJ2-7	many	12	TGTGCCAGCAGCATCGGAGTGGGGGAGCAGTACTTC	CASSIGVGEQYF
TRBV29-1	TRBD2	TRBJ2-2	many	12	TGCAGCGTGGGGAGCGGGATCGGGGAGCTGTTTTTT	CSVGSGIGELFF
TRBV4-3	.	TRBJ2-7	many	12	TGCGCCAGCAGCCAGGATCGCGGGGTGCAGTACTTC	CASSQDRGVQYF
TRBV5-4	.	TRBJ2-1	many	12	TGTGCCAGCAGCTGGGGTGTGAGTGAGCAGTTCTTC	CASSWGVSEQFF
TRBV12-3/TRBV12-4	.	TRBJ2-3	many	12	TGTGCCAGCAGTCCTAAAGGGTACACGCAGTATTTT	CASSPKGYTQYF
TRBV7-8	TRBD2	TRBJ2-5	many	18	TGTGCCAGCAGCTTAGCGGAACTAGCGGAGTTCTTCCGGGAGACCCAGTACTTC	CASSLAELAEFFRETQYF
TRBV2	.	TRBJ2-1	many	16	TGTGCCAGCAGGGTACATGGACCCTCCTCCTACAATGAGCAGTTCTTC	CASRVHGPSSYNEQFF
TRBV3-1	.	TRBJ2-4	many	15	TGTGCCAGCAGCCAAGGGGCAGGGAGAGGGAACATTCAGTACTTC	CASSQGAGRGNIQYF
TRBV5-1	TRBD1	TRBJ2-4	many	14	TGCGCCAGCAGCTTGGGGGGACAGCAAAACATTCAGTACTTC	CASSLGGQQNIQYF
TRBV20-1	.	TRBJ2-1	many	15	TGCAGTGCTAGAGTTCGGAGCGGACCTTACAATGAGCAGTTCTTC	CSARVRSGPYNEQFF
TRBV15	.	TRBJ2-1	many	15	TGTGCCACCAGAAGACCCGGGGACATTTACAATGAGCAGTTCTTC	CATRRPGDIYNEQFF
TRBV12-5	TRBD1	TRBJ1-2	many	14	TGTGCTAGTGGTTTGGGCCAGGGGGCTGATGGCTACACCTTC	CASGLGQGADGYTF
TRBV2	.	TRBJ2-3	many	12	TGTGCCAGCAGGGAGGATCGGGATACGCAGTATTTT	CASREDRDTQYF
TRBV9	TRBD2	TRBJ2-5	many	14	TGTGCCAGCAGCGTAGGCGGGGGTGAGGAGACCCAGTACTTC	CASSVGGGEETQYF
TRBV6-2/TRBV6-3	.	TRBJ2-7	many	15	TGTGCCAGCAGCGCCCCGGGGCTAGCGAGATGGGAGCAGTACTTC	CASSAPGLARWEQYF
TRBV28	.	TRBJ2-1	many	15	TGTGCCAGCAGTCGAGGTACCAGCTCCTACAATGAGCAGTTCTTC	CASSRGTSSYNEQFF
TRBV3-1	.	TRBJ1-1	many	17	TGTGCCAGCAGCGAAAGAGGGGGAAGGAGGGTGAACACTGAAGCTTTCTTT	CASSERGGRRVNTEAFF
TRBV3-1	TRBD2	TRBJ2-1	many	14	TGTGCCAGCACTAGCGGGAGCTTGTACAATGAGCAGTTCTTC	CASTSGSLYNEQFF
TRBV7-9	TRBD2	TRBJ2-3	many	17	TGTGCCAGCAGCTCGGGACTAGCGGGAGGAGCCGCAGATACGCAGTATTTT	CASSSGLAGGAADTQYF
TRBV5-1	TRBD2	TRBJ2-1	many	15	TGCGCCAGCAGGTTTAGCGGGAGCTCCTACAATGAGCAGTTCTTC	CASRFSGSSYNEQFF
TRBV6-1	TRBD2	TRBJ2-2	many	14	TGTGCCAGCAGAAAGACTAGCGGCACCGGGGAGCTGTTTTTT	CASRKTSGTGELFF
TRBV29-1	TRBD2	TRBJ2-3	many	18	TGCAGCGTTGGAGGCCTAGCGGAGCTCGGCGAGAGTACAGATACGCAGTATTTT	CSVGGLAELGESTDTQYF
TRBV19	.	TRBJ1-6	few	16	TGTGCCAGTACCCCACGGGGCGGGGACAATTCTTCACCCCTCCACTTT	CASTPRGGDNSSPLHF
TRBV27	TRBD2	TRBJ2-3	many	16	TGTGCCAGCAGTTACTATAGCGGGAGGAGCACAGATACGCAGTATTTT	CASSYYSGRSTDTQYF
TRBV11-2	TRBD1	TRBJ2-3	many	16	TGTGCCAGCAGCCCTGAGAACAGGGGGAGCACAGATACGCAGTATTTT	CASSPENRGSTDTQYF
TRBV20-1	TRBD2	TRBJ2-7	many	15	TGCAGTGCTAGAGATCCGGCGGGAGGGCCGAGCGAGCAGTACTTC	CSARDPAGGPSEQYF